A selection of T cell receptor beta chains follows, all from one sample in a study of cytomegalovirus exposure and HLA in healthy donors. Clones were sequenced by immunoSEQ multiplex PCR, and TCRdb holds only the in-frame ones, with some missing. The table includes approximately 100,000 clones, around 77% detected once. Sequencing was done on a sample of PBMCs. The receptors were gathered from a middle-aged man in good health and CMV-seropositive. The CDR3 runs from the conserved cysteine through the conserved F or W. The order of the fields is D gene, V gene, clone size, J gene, CDR3 protein, CDR3 DNA. A D gene is named only where the DNA matches it firmly. Expanded clones get a size class; other rows say once, few or many, or leave the size out.

d_gene: TRBD1
v_gene: TRBV19
abundance: -
j_gene: TRBJ1-5
CDR3aa: CASSIGDSSNQPQHF
CDR3nt: TGTGCCAGTAGTATAGGGGACAGTAGCAATCAGCCCCAGCATTTT

d_gene: TRBD1
v_gene: TRBV18
abundance: -
j_gene: TRBJ2-7
CDR3aa: CASSNQPRDRATEQYF
CDR3nt: TGTGCCAGCTCAAACCAGCCCCGGGACAGGGCGACCGAGCAGTACTTC

d_gene: -
v_gene: TRBV9
abundance: -
j_gene: TRBJ2-2
CDR3aa: CASQSGSQIRSTGELFF
CDR3nt: TGTGCCAGCCAGTCCGGGTCGCAGATACGAAGCACCGGGGAGCTGTTTTTT

d_gene: TRBD1
v_gene: TRBV6-5
abundance: many
j_gene: TRBJ1-1
CDR3aa: CASRQMTGSAFF
CDR3nt: TGTGCCAGCAGGCAGATGACAGGGTCGGCTTTCTTT

d_gene: TRBD2
v_gene: TRBV18
abundance: -
j_gene: TRBJ2-7
CDR3aa: CASSDGTSGGYEQYF
CDR3nt: TGTGCCAGCTCCGACGGGACTAGCGGGGGCTACGAGCAGTACTTC

d_gene: TRBD2
v_gene: TRBV28
abundance: -
j_gene: TRBJ2-1
CDR3aa: CASSLASGGAKDEQFF
CDR3nt: TGTGCCAGCAGTTTAGCCAGCGGGGGGGCCAAGGATGAGCAGTTCTTC

d_gene: -
v_gene: TRBV27
abundance: -
j_gene: TRBJ2-2
CDR3aa: CASSFDRNTGELFF
CDR3nt: TGTGCCAGCAGTTTCGACAGGAACACCGGGGAGCTGTTTTTT

d_gene: -
v_gene: TRBV5-6
abundance: -
j_gene: TRBJ2-5
CDR3aa: CASSPDAQGTQYF
CDR3nt: TGTGCCAGCAGCCCGGACGCCCAGGGGACCCAGTACTTC

d_gene: TRBD1
v_gene: TRBV27
abundance: -
j_gene: TRBJ2-3
CDR3aa: CASSFPGQGASDTQYF
CDR3nt: TGTGCCAGCAGTTTCCCGGGACAGGGGGCTTCAGATACGCAGTATTTT

d_gene: TRBD2
v_gene: TRBV29-1
abundance: -
j_gene: TRBJ2-2
CDR3aa: CSVKLAVNTGELFF
CDR3nt: TGCAGCGTTAAACTAGCGGTAAACACCGGGGAGCTGTTTTTT

d_gene: -
v_gene: TRBV5-6
abundance: -
j_gene: TRBJ2-1
CDR3aa: CASSLDRTNEQFF
CDR3nt: TGTGCCAGCAGCTTGGACAGGACCAATGAGCAGTTCTTC

d_gene: TRBD2
v_gene: TRBV11-2
abundance: -
j_gene: TRBJ2-5
CDR3aa: CASSFGLGGGPSGETQYF
CDR3nt: TGTGCCAGCAGCTTTGGTCTCGGCGGGGGGCCGTCAGGGGAGACCCAGTACTTC

d_gene: -
v_gene: TRBV30
abundance: -
j_gene: TRBJ2-2
CDR3aa: CAWKVGAAVNTGELFF
CDR3nt: TGTGCCTGGAAGGTAGGGGCCGCCGTTAACACCGGGGAGCTGTTTTTT

d_gene: -
v_gene: TRBV18
abundance: -
j_gene: TRBJ2-1
CDR3aa: CASSPTGGPEQFF
CDR3nt: TGTGCCAGCTCACCAACGGGTGGTCCTGAGCAGTTCTTC

d_gene: TRBD1
v_gene: TRBV18
abundance: -
j_gene: TRBJ2-5
CDR3aa: CASSPGQGETQYF
CDR3nt: TGTGCCAGCTCACCCGGACAGGGGGAGACCCAGTACTTC

d_gene: -
v_gene: TRBV19
abundance: -
j_gene: TRBJ2-2
CDR3aa: CASSIRGGIAGELFF
CDR3nt: TGTGCCAGTAGTATTAGGGGAGGTATAGCCGGGGAGCTGTTTTTT

d_gene: -
v_gene: TRBV7-3
abundance: -
j_gene: TRBJ1-1
CDR3aa: CASSSGSNTEAFF
CDR3nt: TGTGCCAGCTCTTCGGGTTCGAACACTGAAGCTTTCTTT

d_gene: TRBD1
v_gene: TRBV2
abundance: -
j_gene: TRBJ2-7
CDR3aa: CASSENRGPYEQYF
CDR3nt: TGTGCCAGCAGTGAGAATAGGGGGCCCTACGAGCAGTACTTC

d_gene: -
v_gene: TRBV9
abundance: few
j_gene: TRBJ1-1
CDR3aa: CASSRQENTEAFF
CDR3nt: TGTGCCAGCAGTCGACAGGAGAACACTGAAGCTTTCTTT

d_gene: -
v_gene: TRBV6-1
abundance: -
j_gene: TRBJ1-5
CDR3aa: CARASPFFGNQPQHF
CDR3nt: TGCGCCAGAGCGAGCCCATTCTTCGGCAATCAGCCCCAGCATTTT

d_gene: -
v_gene: TRBV4-3
abundance: -
j_gene: TRBJ2-7
CDR3aa: CASSPAWGQRAVYEQYF
CDR3nt: TGCGCCAGCAGCCCCGCATGGGGCCAAAGGGCCGTCTACGAGCAGTACTTC

d_gene: -
v_gene: TRBV4-3
abundance: once
j_gene: TRBJ2-7
CDR3aa: CASSQDPTSTYEQYF
CDR3nt: TGCGCCAGCAGCCAAGACCCAACTTCCACCTACGAGCAGTACTTC

d_gene: TRBD2
v_gene: TRBV7-3
abundance: -
j_gene: TRBJ2-1
CDR3aa: CASSLSGGLNEQFF
CDR3nt: TGTGCCAGCAGCTTAAGCGGGGGGCTTAATGAGCAGTTCTTC

d_gene: -
v_gene: TRBV7-9
abundance: few
j_gene: TRBJ1-5
CDR3aa: CASSLASNQPQHF
CDR3nt: TGTGCCAGCAGCTTAGCAAGCAATCAACCCCAGCATTTT

d_gene: TRBD1
v_gene: TRBV6-6
abundance: -
j_gene: TRBJ2-7
CDR3aa: CASSFDRVHEQYF
CDR3nt: TGTGCCAGCAGTTTCGACAGGGTCCACGAGCAGTACTTC

d_gene: TRBD1
v_gene: TRBV18
abundance: -
j_gene: TRBJ1-5
CDR3aa: CASSPGQGSYYSNQPQHF
CDR3nt: TGTGCCAGCTCACCCGGACAGGGCTCCTATTATAGCAATCAGCCCCAGCATTTT

d_gene: -
v_gene: TRBV7-2
abundance: -
j_gene: TRBJ2-7
CDR3aa: CASSLTGAYEQYF
CDR3nt: TGTGCCAGCAGCTTAACAGGTGCCTACGAGCAGTACTTC

d_gene: -
v_gene: TRBV14
abundance: -
j_gene: TRBJ1-1
CDR3aa: CASSQDQRGNTEAFF
CDR3nt: TGTGCCAGCAGCCAAGATCAAAGGGGGAACACTGAAGCTTTCTTT

d_gene: TRBD1
v_gene: TRBV28
abundance: -
j_gene: TRBJ2-5
CDR3aa: CASREQGRETQYF
CDR3nt: TGTGCCAGCAGGGAACAGGGGCGAGAGACCCAGTACTTC

d_gene: -
v_gene: TRBV6-1
abundance: -
j_gene: TRBJ1-5
CDR3aa: CASGWAPNQPQHF
CDR3nt: TGTGCCAGCGGATGGGCACCAAATCAGCCCCAGCATTTT

d_gene: -
v_gene: TRBV30
abundance: once
j_gene: TRBJ1-6
CDR3aa: CAWRPRSSYNSPLHF
CDR3nt: TGTGCCTGGAGGCCCCGGAGCTCCTATAATTCACCCCTCCACTTT

d_gene: TRBD1
v_gene: TRBV2
abundance: few
j_gene: TRBJ2-1
CDR3aa: CATQTGQGAEQFF
CDR3nt: TGTGCCACCCAGACGGGACAGGGGGCCGAGCAGTTCTTC

d_gene: -
v_gene: TRBV15
abundance: -
j_gene: TRBJ2-1
CDR3aa: CATSRGPENNEQFF
CDR3nt: TGTGCCACCAGCAGAGGACCGGAGAACAATGAGCAGTTCTTC

d_gene: -
v_gene: TRBV21-1
abundance: -
j_gene: TRBJ1-2
CDR3aa: CASSKGDRGSGYTF
CDR3nt: TGTGCCAGCAGCAAAGGGGACAGGGGCTCTGGCTACACCTTC

d_gene: -
v_gene: TRBV4-1
abundance: -
j_gene: TRBJ1-6
CDR3aa: CASSQEQSSYNSPLHF
CDR3nt: TGCGCCAGCAGCCAAGAACAGAGCTCCTATAATTCACCCCTCCACTTT

d_gene: -
v_gene: TRBV4-3
abundance: few
j_gene: TRBJ1-4
CDR3aa: CASSQARAANEKLFF
CDR3nt: TGCGCCAGCAGCCAAGCGAGGGCCGCGAATGAAAAACTGTTTTTT

d_gene: -
v_gene: TRBV7-2
abundance: -
j_gene: TRBJ1-5
CDR3aa: CASSLSQGLNQPQHF
CDR3nt: TGTGCCAGCAGCTTATCACAGGGATTAAATCAGCCCCAGCATTTT

d_gene: TRBD2
v_gene: TRBV5-6
abundance: -
j_gene: TRBJ2-7
CDR3aa: CASSPLASGGPRAYEQYF
CDR3nt: TGTGCCAGCAGCCCCCTGGCTAGCGGGGGCCCCAGGGCCTACGAGCAGTACTTC